This TCR beta chain was obtained from a study of T cell responses to AZD1222 COVID-19 vaccine. CDR3 length: 13 amino acids. V was pared by 1 base and J by 2 bases, with 3 bases between. Germline V lookup: CDR1 LNHDA, CDR2 SQIVND (reference sequence). Points from the study as a whole: The study found vaccine-associated CD4 TCRs spanning spike, dominant at 160-218 and 743-854.

Turning to this clone: The antigen is unknown.

Produced via immunoSEQ multiplex PCR; TCRdb's table is partial and in-frame only. The data contain fewer than 200,000 clones, around 90% of them seen just once; the ten biggest clones take up approximately 10%. The specimen comprised peripheral blood, sampled 28 days after the second AZD1222 dose. The sequence was obtained from an adult who received the AZD1222 COVID-19 vaccine. The V gene is TRBV19, the J gene TRBJ2-1; D not resolved. The CDR3 reads CASSIGAYNEQFF. Written as DNA, the CDR3 is TGTGCCAGTAGTATAGGGGCCTACAATGAGCAGTTCTTC.